This TCR beta chain was obtained from a study of regulatory T cells in long-lasting Graves disease. The germline gives CDR1 SGHRS, CDR2 YFSETQ. The ends lost 4 bases at V and 0 bases at J; junction bases unmatched: 5. The CDR3 is 17 amino acids. Time point indicated: persistent/refractory GD, antithyroid drugs over 5 years with positive TRAb. RNA from PBMCs was the source of the TCR library. As a group, patients came from one endocrinology department in Xi'an, China. Arm-PCR of CDR3 regions and iRepertoire HTBI primers were used to build TCR beta libraries. MiXCR was run by TCRdb on the multiplex PCR reads, yielding one entry per CDR3 protein. The sample shows about 660,000 distinct CDR3 sequences, 25% to 35% of them seen only once.

Sequenced material: peripheral blood mononuclear cells (PBMCs), taken when the disease was refractory, from a patient treated with antithyroid drugs. The TCR sequence derives from a female donor with Graves disease. This chain links TRBV5-1 with TRBJ2-7; 15 bases agree with TRBD2. The CDR3 loop is CASSVGTSGRSSYEQYF. The DNA for the CDR3 is TGCGCCAGCAGCGTAGGGACTAGCGGGAGGAGCTCCTACGAGCAGTACTTC.